This T cell receptor beta chain derives from a study of HIV-infected patients and healthy controls. The CDR3 runs to 15 residues. Germline V CDR1 and CDR2: SGHRS, YFSETQ. V lost 4 bases, J lost 4 bases, and 12 bases lay in between. Reverse transcription used roughly 450 ng RNA and constant-region primers for alpha and beta. Separate chain-specific third strand synthesis with multiplexing indices produced the alpha and beta libraries. Ligation attached cDNA to a 5' RACE adapter that carried a random hexamer and SP2 site. TCRdb called the 5' RACE reads again in MiXCR, with one record for every CDR3 protein. The table lists some 6,100 distinct CDR3 sequences, more than 6.5% of them singletons. Roughly three months, about 14 weeks, into antiretroviral therapy, follow-up blood was collected. No cell fractionation was done, so the repertoire covers all unsorted peripheral blood T cells. Study outcomes and limitations: MAIT alpha-chain CDR3s were frequent in healthy controls, depleted in HIV+.

This clonotype was counted at least ten times. The antigen remains undetermined. The source is an adult with HIV infection. The starting material was blood, obtained during antiretroviral therapy. The chain is built from TRBV5-1 and TRBJ2-6; D is undetermined. The CDR3 here is CASSPSLIGANVLTF. CDR3 in DNA: TGCGCCAGCAGCCCCTCCTTAATCGGGGCCAACGTCCTGACTTTC. Filled out from reference TRBV5-1 and TRBJ2-6, the complete variable domain reads KAGVTQTPRYLIKTRGQQVTLSCSPISGHRSVSWYQQTPGQGLQFLFEYFSETQRNKGNFPGRFSGRQFSNSRSEMNVSTLELGDSALYLCASSPSLIGANVLTFGAGSRLTVL.